This is a list of T cell receptor beta chains from one sample in a study of shared clonotypes between healthy human individuals. The data were produced by immunoSEQ multiplex PCR, yet TCRdb's version contains in-frame clones alone and is incomplete. The sample comprises roughly 2 million clones, approximately 94% of which are singletons, and roughly 0.13% rests with the top ten. Material: naive CD4+ T cells sorted from blood. The source of these receptors is a man between 18 and 35 years old in good health. Both conserved end residues are part of each CDR3. Each record gives: V gene, D gene, J gene, CDR3 protein, CDR3 DNA. The D gene is left open where the match is weak.

TRBV6-1	NA	TRBJ2-4	CASSEEGSSSTKNIQYF	TGTGCCAGCAGTGAAGAGGGGTCTAGCTCTACCAAAAACATTCAGTACTTC
TRBV6-1	NA	TRBJ2-7	CASSDYTSRMSYEQYF	TGTGCCAGCAGTGATTACACCAGTCGCATGTCCTACGAGCAGTACTTC
TRBV6-5	TRBD1	TRBJ1-6	CASSTGTGGNSPLHF	TGTGCCAGCAGTACAGGGACAGGGGGAAATTCACCCCTCCACTTT
TRBV5-1	TRBD2	TRBJ2-7	CASSLGLVGMDEQYF	TGCGCCAGCAGCCTCGGACTAGTTGGGATGGACGAGCAGTACTTC
TRBV18	NA	TRBJ1-2	CASSPTTDLYGYTF	TGTGCCAGCTCACCAACCACAGATCTTTATGGCTACACCTTC
TRBV18	NA	TRBJ2-1	CASSNKGHNEQFF	TGTGCCAGCTCAAACAAGGGTCACAATGAGCAGTTCTTC
TRBV7-9	TRBD1	TRBJ1-1	CASSLTGGRTEAFF	TGTGCCAGCAGCCTTACAGGGGGCCGGACTGAAGCTTTCTTT
TRBV7-8	NA	TRBJ1-4	CASSLAGATNEKLFF	TGTGCCAGCAGCTTAGCGGGAGCAACTAATGAAAAACTGTTTTTT
TRBV5-1	TRBD2	TRBJ2-5	CASSPQPPSGPRPQYF	TGCGCCAGCAGCCCCCAACCCCCTAGCGGGCCGCGTCCCCAGTACTTC
TRBV5-5	NA	TRBJ1-1	CASSRYVDTEAFF	TGTGCCAGCAGCCGTTACGTAGACACTGAAGCTTTCTTT
TRBV28	TRBD2	TRBJ2-3	CASSPPGTSGGDTQYF	TGTGCCAGCAGTCCACCCGGGACTAGCGGGGGGGATACGCAGTATTTT
TRBV15	TRBD1	TRBJ2-7	CATSRGSRDSSYEQYF	TGTGCCACCAGCAGGGGATCCCGGGACAGCTCCTACGAGCAGTACTTC
TRBV19	NA	TRBJ1-6	CASSINGDNSPLHF	TGTGCCAGTAGTATAAACGGTGATAATTCACCCCTCCACTTT
TRBV5-1	NA	TRBJ1-2	CASSVDRNRNYGYTF	TGCGCCAGCAGCGTAGACAGGAATAGAAACTATGGCTACACCTTC
TRBV30	TRBD1	TRBJ2-5	CAWSFTGGQETQYF	TGTGCCTGGAGTTTTACAGGGGGTCAAGAGACCCAGTACTTC
TRBV7-7	TRBD1	TRBJ1-1	CASSKGQGFEAFF	TGTGCTAGCAGCAAGGGACAGGGGTTTGAAGCTTTCTTT
TRBV30	NA	TRBJ2-1	CAWRQGRTYNEQFF	TGTGCCTGGAGACAAGGTCGGACCTACAATGAGCAGTTCTTC